Each of the 11 T cell receptor beta chains below was sequenced from the same sample in a study of blood T cell repertoires in COVID-19. Assay used: immunoSEQ multiplex PCR; TCRdb lists only in-frame clones, some missing. This sample carries about 200,000 clones, more than 70% of them seen once, and the ten largest clones take around 8%. The sequenced material came from PBMCs or T cells enriched from blood (not recorded which). The receptors originated from a woman under 30 who had recovered from COVID-19.

Here the CDR3 reads CASSLVGPANTGELFF. CDR3 in DNA: TGTGCCAGCAGCTTGGTGGGGCCAGCGAACACCGGGGAGCTGTTTTTT. The rearrangement uses TRBV5-4 and TRBJ2-2; possible D gene TRBD1, 5 bases. The CDR3 is 16 amino acids. The V gene lost 0 bases and the J gene lost 0 bases, with 9 bases spanning the gap. Germline CDR1 and CDR2: SGHNT and YYREEE (reference sequence).

The V and J genes are TRBV4-2 and TRBJ2-6, with 9 bases lining up with TRBD1. With V trimmed by 1 base and J by 2 bases, 6 bases remained unmatched. CDR1 is LGHNA, CDR2 YNFKEQ, per germline. The CDR3 length is 18 residues. CDR3: CASSQGGTGTPGANVLTF. The CDR3 DNA sequence: TGTGCCAGCAGCCAAGGCGGGACAGGGACCCCTGGGGCCAACGTCCTGACTTTC.

A single count supports this clone. V gene TRBV28 combines with J gene TRBJ1-5; D gene unclear. Germline V gene data show CDR1 as MDHEN and CDR2 as SYDVKM. V shed 6 bases and J shed 7 bases, with 13 bases lying between them. The CDR3 is 13 residues long. The CDR3 region is CASRAALGQPQHF. CDR3 DNA sequence: TGTGCCAGCAGGGCGGCCCTCGGGCAGCCCCAGCATTTT.

CDR3 amino acids: CAWSPSLRQGVYQETQYF. The CDR3 nucleotides are TGTGCCTGGAGTCCGTCCCTCCGACAGGGAGTGTATCAAGAGACCCAGTACTTC. This chain connects TRBV30 to TRBJ2-5; 7 nucleotides align to TRBD1. Germline CDR1 and CDR2: GTSNPN and SVGIG (reference sequence). Losses at the gene ends were 2 bases for V and 2 bases for J; bases not matched to a gene: 17. The CDR3 loop spans 18 amino acids.

This rearrangement joins TRBV7-9 to TRBJ2-7; D is perhaps TRBD2 (5 bases). The germline CDR1 and CDR2 sequences are SEHNR and FQNEAQ (reference sequence). The CDR3 length is 14 residues. V was trimmed by 0 bases and J by 7 bases, leaving 13 bases between them. The CDR3 coding sequence is TGTGCCAGCAGCTTAGCAGCTTGGACTGGGGAGCAGTACTTC. Protein: CASSLAAWTGEQYF.

The rearrangement joins TRBV4-1 to TRBJ1-1; perhaps TRBD1 as D (6 bases). V lost 0 bases and J 7 bases, leaving 15 bases between the germline ends. CDR3 length: 15 residues. Germline CDR1 and CDR2: MGHRA and YSYEKL. The CDR3 nucleotides are TGCGCCAGCAGCCAAGATCGGGCGGGGGCAGATGAAGCTTTCTTT. Translated: CASSQDRAGADEAFF.

The rearrangement uses TRBV21-1 and TRBJ1-5; the table names TRBD1, a call not compared with the DNA. TRBV21-1 is flagged as a pseudogene. The CDR3 spans 12 residues. DNA of the CDR3: TGTGCCAGCAGCAACCCAATGTGGCCCCAGCATTTT. Translating it yields CASSNPMWPQHF.

Here the CDR3 DNA reads TGTGCCACCAGTGATCCCCGGACAGGGTGGGACACTGAAGCTTTCTTT. Its translation is CATSDPRTGWDTEAFF. This chain links TRBV24-1 with TRBJ1-1; TRBD1 agrees at 8 bases. Trimming removed 3 bases from V and 3 bases from J; junction bases left unmatched: 8. Germline CDR1 reads KGHDR; CDR2 reads SFDVKD. This CDR3 spans 16 amino acids.

The rearrangement uses TRBV10-2 and TRBJ2-1, with 9 positions matching TRBD1. Germline trimming cut 4 bases from V and 5 bases from J; bases unmatched to any gene: 3. This CDR3 is 14 amino acids long. CDR1 is WSHSY, CDR2 SAAADI, per germline. CDR3 DNA: TGCGCCAGCAGTGGGTGGACAGGGGACAATGAGCAGTTCTTC. Its translation: CASSGWTGDNEQFF.

This clone was detected ten times or more. Here the CDR3 reads CASSPKGAGGRETQYF. As DNA, the CDR3 is TGTGCCAGCAGCCCCAAGGGGGCGGGGGGGCGAGAGACCCAGTACTTC. This chain joins TRBV13 and TRBJ2-5; 9 nucleotides match TRBD2. The V gene's germline CDR1 is PRHDT and CDR2 FYEKMQ (reference sequence). V lost 5 bases to trimming and J lost 4 bases; unmatched junction nucleotides: 11. The CDR3 length is 16 residues.

The chain recombines TRBV3-1 (or the pseudogene TRBV3-2) with TRBJ2-2; D not certain. The CDR3 totals 13 residues. Trimming cost V 6 bases and J 3 bases, with 8 bases left between them. Germline CDR1 and CDR2: LGHDT and YNNKEL (reference sequence). The CDR3 protein is CASRGSYTGELFF. In DNA form, the CDR3 reads TGTGCCAGCAGGGGCAGCTACACCGGGGAGCTGTTTTTT.